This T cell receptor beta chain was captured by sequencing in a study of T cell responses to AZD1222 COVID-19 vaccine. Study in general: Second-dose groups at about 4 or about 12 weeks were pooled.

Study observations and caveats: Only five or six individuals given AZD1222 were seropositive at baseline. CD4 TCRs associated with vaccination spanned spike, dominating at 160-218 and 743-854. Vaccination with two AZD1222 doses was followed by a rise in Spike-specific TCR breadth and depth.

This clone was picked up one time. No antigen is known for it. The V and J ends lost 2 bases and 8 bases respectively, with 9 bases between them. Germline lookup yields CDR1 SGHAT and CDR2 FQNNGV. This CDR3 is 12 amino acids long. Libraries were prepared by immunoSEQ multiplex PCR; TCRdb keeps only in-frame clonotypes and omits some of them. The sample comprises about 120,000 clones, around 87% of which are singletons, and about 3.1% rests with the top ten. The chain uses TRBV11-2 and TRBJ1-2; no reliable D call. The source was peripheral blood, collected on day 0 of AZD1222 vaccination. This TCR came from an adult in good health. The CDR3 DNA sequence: TGTGCCAGCAGCTTAAAATTAACAGGCTACACCTTC. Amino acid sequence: CASSLKLTGYTF.